This TCR beta chain was identified during a study of beta chain features in type 1 diabetes. Details on this clone: Its specificity is not known.

Of the isolated RNA, all was reverse transcribed, and so the sequenced material was expressed TCRB transcripts. The method was immunoSEQ multiplex PCR; TCRdb's version includes in-frame clones alone and lacks a portion of them. The table records 130,000 to 150,000 clones, about 51% of them present only once. Findings and caveats of the study: Patients' naive, central memory and Treg TCRB repertoires seemed closer to one another than those of healthy donors. Whether HLA type affects TCRB rearrangement stayed undetermined in the present work.

The CDR3 runs to 17 residues. Germline-derived CDR1 and CDR2 are LNHDA and SQIVND (reference sequence). V lost 2 bases to trimming and J lost 7 bases, with 20 bases between them. Material: Tregs from blood. The V gene is TRBV19, the J gene TRBJ2-2; D might be TRBD2 (6 bases). The clonotype was recovered from a man younger than 30 in good health. The CDR3 DNA reads as TGTGCCAGTAGTATAAGACGGGGACTCTCGGTTGACGGGGAGCTGTTTTTT. It specifies CASSIRRGLSVDGELFF.